This TCR beta chain derives from a study of blood T cell repertoires in COVID-19. Looking at the study overall: Sites in the United States, Italy and Spain provided acute and convalescent COVID-19 samples. Sample material is recorded as cDNA or gDNA derived from T cells, B-cell-depleted T cells, or PBMCs.

V shed 1 base and J 3 bases; nucleotides not matched to a gene: 3. The CDR3 is made up of 16 amino acids. Germline assignment: CDR1 SGHRS and CDR2 YFSETQ. While infection was still active, Seattle patients were enrolled and then followed longitudinally. In the original workflow: For nucleated cells, counts were estimated from reference gene primer amplification. TCRdb keeps only in-frame clones here, not all; method: immunoSEQ multiplex PCR. V, J and clone size reflect that table, while D and trimming were determined from the DNA. This sample has about 180,000 clones, with roughly 84% found just once.

Sequencing was done on a sample of peripheral blood. V is TRBV5-1 and J is TRBJ2-2; 10 nucleotides line up with TRBD2. The source is a person between 65 and 80 years old with COVID-19, enrolled during active disease. The chain's CDR3 is CASSLRLAGDTGELFF. CDR3 DNA: TGCGCCAGCAGCTTGAGGCTAGCGGGAGACACCGGGGAGCTGTTTTTT.